The 5 T cell receptor beta chains below were found in one sample sequenced in a study of early T cells in non-severe SARS-CoV-2 infection. From the 5' RACE reads, TCRdb called clonotypes with MiXCR, one entry per CDR3 protein. The table includes around 50,000 distinct CDR3 sequences, about 4.6% detected once. Input material: whole blood. Receptor source: an adult who was a healthcare worker with PCR-confirmed SARS-CoV-2 infection or an uninfected control (not recorded which).

Note on this clonotype: A single base separates this from a much larger clone, so it may be a read error. The genes are TRBV7-2 and TRBJ1-1; D is unresolved. CDR1 is SGHTA, CDR2 FQGNSA, per germline. Between the trimmed V and J ends, which lost 5 bases and 8 bases, there was a span of 15 bases. This CDR3 spans 13 amino acids. The CDR3 loop is CTSSPFGVFEAFF. Written as DNA, the CDR3 is TGTACCAGCAGCCCCTTCGGAGTCTTCGAAGCTTTCTTT.

This chain joins TRBV20-1 and TRBJ1-1; tentatively, D is TRBD1 (6 bases). The CDR3 has 18 residues. The V and J ends lost 0 bases and 3 bases respectively, with 23 bases between them. Germline V CDR1 and CDR2: DFQATT, SNEGSKA (reference sequence). CDR3 in amino acids: CSARDSRQVTGGHTEAFF. CDR3 nucleotides: TGCAGTGCTAGAGACTCCCGACAGGTGACGGGGGGGCACACTGAAGCTTTCTTT.

This clonotype occurred many times. The chain links TRBV5-1 to TRBJ2-5, with 12 bases identical to TRBD2. The CDR3 spans 18 residues. V lost 4 bases to trimming and J lost 0 bases; unmatched junction nucleotides: 10. The germline V gene has CDR1 SGHRS and CDR2 YFSETQ. The DNA for the CDR3 is TGCGCCAGCAGCACGGGACTAGCGGGCCAAACATACCAAGAGACCCAGTACTTC. Translating gives CASSTGLAGQTYQETQYF.

Details on this clonotype: This could be a read error, since a much larger clone is one nucleotide away. As the CDR3 is not closed by the conserved phenylalanine or tryptophan, this likely results from a read error. V usage is TRBV19 and J usage is TRBJ2-1; TRBD2 is a possible D gene (5 bases). CDR1 is LNHDA, CDR2 SQIVND, per germline (reference sequence). The germline V and J ends were trimmed by 5 bases and 2 bases, with 16 bases remaining between them. This CDR3 contains 16 residues. The CDR3 nucleotides are TGTGCCAGTAGTCCGACTCTTGGGGAGCCCTACAATGAGCAGTTCTCC. As protein: CASSPTLGEPYNEQFS.

This clonotype was recorded many times. The rearrangement links TRBV19 to TRBJ2-3; 9 bases are a match to TRBD2. Per germline, CDR1 LNHDA and CDR2 SQIVND (reference sequence). V lost 5 bases, J lost 2 bases, and 8 bases stayed unmatched. The CDR3 is 16 residues long. This CDR3 is CASSLTQRGATDTQYF. The CDR3 DNA reads as TGTGCCAGTAGTTTAACGCAGCGGGGGGCCACAGATACGCAGTATTTT.